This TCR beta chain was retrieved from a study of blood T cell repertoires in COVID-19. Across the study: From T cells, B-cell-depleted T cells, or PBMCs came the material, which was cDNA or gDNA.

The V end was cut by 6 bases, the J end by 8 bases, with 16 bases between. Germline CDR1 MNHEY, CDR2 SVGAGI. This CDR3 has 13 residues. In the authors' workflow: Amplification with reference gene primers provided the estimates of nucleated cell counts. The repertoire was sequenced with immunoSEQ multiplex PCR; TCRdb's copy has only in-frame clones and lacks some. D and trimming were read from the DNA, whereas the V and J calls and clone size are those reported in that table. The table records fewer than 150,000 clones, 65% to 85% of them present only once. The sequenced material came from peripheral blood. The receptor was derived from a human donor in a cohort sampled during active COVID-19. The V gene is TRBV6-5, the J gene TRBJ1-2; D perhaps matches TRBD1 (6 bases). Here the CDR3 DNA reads TGTGCCAGCAGACGCGACAGGCACGGGGGCTACACCTTC. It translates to CASRRDRHGGYTF.